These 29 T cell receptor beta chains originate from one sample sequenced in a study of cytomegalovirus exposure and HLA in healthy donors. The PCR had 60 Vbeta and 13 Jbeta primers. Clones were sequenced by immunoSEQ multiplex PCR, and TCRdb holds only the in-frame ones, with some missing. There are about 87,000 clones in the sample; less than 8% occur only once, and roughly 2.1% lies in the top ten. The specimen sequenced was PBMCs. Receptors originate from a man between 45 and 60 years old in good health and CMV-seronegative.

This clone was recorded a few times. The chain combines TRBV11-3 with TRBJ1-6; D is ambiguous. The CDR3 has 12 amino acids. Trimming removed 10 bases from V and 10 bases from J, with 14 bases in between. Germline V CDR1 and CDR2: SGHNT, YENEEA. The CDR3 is CATAEEGSPLHF. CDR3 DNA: TGTGCCACCGCTGAGGAGGGATCACCCCTCCACTTT.

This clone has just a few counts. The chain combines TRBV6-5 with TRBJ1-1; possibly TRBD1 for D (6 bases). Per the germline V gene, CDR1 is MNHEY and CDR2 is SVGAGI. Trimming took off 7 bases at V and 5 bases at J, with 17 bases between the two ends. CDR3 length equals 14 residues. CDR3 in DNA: TGTGCCAGCATTATCGCGGGGGCGCGTACTGAAGCTTTCTTT. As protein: CASIIAGARTEAFF.

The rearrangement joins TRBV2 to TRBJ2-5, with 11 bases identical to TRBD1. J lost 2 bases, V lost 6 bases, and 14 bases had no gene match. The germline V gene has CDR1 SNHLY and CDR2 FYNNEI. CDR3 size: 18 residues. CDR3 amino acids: CASSLGQGAREGQETQYF. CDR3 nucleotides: TGTGCCAGCAGCCTAGGACAGGGGGCGCGAGAGGGACAAGAGACCCAGTACTTC.

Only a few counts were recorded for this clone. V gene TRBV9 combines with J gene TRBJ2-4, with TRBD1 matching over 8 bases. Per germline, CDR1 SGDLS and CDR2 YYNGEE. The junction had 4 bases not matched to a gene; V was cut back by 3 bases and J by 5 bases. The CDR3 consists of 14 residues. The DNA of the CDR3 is TGTGCCAGCAGCGCAACAGGGGGACAAAACATTCAGTACTTC. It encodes CASSATGGQNIQYF.

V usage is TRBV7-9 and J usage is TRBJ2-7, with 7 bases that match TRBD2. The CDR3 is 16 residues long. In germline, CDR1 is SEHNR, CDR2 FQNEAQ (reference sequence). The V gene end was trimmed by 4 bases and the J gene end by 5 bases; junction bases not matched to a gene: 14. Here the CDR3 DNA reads TGTGCCAGCAGCTCACCCTCCAGCGGGATGCCCCACGAGCAGTACTTC. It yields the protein CASSSPSSGMPHEQYF.

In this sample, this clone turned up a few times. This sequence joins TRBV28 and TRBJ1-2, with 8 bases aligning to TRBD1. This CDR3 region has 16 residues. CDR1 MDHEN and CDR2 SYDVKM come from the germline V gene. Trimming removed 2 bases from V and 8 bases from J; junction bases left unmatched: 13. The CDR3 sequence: CASSLIGDRGFWGYTF. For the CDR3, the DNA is TGTGCCAGCAGTTTAATCGGAGACAGGGGTTTTTGGGGCTACACCTTC.

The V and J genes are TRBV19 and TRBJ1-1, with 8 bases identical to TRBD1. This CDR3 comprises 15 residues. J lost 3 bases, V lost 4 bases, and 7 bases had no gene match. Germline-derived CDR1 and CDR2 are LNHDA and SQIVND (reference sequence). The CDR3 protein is CASSTTGTGHTEAFF. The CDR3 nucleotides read TGTGCCAGTAGTACTACCGGGACAGGACACACTGAAGCTTTCTTT.

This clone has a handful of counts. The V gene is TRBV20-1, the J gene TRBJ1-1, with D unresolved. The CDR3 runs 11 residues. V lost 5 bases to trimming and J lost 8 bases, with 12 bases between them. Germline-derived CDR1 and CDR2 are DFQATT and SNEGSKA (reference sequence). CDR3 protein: CSAVTSGEAFF. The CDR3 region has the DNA TGCAGTGCTGTGACCTCGGGGGAAGCTTTCTTT.

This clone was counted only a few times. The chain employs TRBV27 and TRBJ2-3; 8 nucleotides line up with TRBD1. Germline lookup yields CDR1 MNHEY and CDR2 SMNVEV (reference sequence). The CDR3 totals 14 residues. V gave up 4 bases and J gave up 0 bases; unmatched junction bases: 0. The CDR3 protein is CASSWDRSTDTQYF. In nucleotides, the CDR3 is TGTGCCAGCAGTTGGGACAGGAGCACAGATACGCAGTATTTT.

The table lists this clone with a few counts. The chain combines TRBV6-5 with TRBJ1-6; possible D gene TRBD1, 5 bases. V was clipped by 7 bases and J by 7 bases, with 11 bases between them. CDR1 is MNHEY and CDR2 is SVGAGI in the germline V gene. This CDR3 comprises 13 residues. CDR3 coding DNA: TGTGCCAGCAAAGGGGTTGGAAATTCACCCCTCCACTTT. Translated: CASKGVGNSPLHF.

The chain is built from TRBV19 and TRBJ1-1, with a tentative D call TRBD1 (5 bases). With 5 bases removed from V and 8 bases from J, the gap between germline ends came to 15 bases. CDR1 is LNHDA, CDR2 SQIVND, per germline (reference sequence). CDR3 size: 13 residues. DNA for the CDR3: TGTGCCAGTAGTCCGACAGTAGAATTCGAAGCTTTCTTT. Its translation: CASSPTVEFEAFF.

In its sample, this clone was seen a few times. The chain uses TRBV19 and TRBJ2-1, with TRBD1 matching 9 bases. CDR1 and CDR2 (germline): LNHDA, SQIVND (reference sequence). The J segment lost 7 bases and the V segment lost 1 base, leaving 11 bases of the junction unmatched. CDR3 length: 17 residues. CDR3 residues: CASSIGRGTGIRNEQFF. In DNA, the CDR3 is TGTGCCAGTAGTATAGGGCGGGGGACAGGGATCAGGAATGAGCAGTTCTTC.

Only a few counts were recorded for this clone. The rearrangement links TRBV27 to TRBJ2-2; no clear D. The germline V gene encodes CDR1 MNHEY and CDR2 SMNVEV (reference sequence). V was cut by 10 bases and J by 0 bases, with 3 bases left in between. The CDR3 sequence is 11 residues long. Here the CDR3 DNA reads TGTGCCACCTCGAACACCGGGGAGCTGTTTTTT. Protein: CATSNTGELFF.

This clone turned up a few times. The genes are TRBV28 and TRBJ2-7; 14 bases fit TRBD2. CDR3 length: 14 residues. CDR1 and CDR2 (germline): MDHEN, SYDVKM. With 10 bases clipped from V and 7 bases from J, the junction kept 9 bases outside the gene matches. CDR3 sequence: CATLRLAGGPEQYF. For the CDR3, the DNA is TGTGCCACCCTTCGACTAGCGGGGGGGCCTGAGCAGTACTTC.

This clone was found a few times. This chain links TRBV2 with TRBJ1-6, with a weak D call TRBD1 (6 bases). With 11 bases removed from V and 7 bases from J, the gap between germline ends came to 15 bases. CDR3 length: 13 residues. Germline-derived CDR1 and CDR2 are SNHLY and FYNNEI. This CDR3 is CAGHRETNSPLHF. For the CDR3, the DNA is TGTGCCGGACACAGGGAAACAAATTCACCCCTCCACTTT.

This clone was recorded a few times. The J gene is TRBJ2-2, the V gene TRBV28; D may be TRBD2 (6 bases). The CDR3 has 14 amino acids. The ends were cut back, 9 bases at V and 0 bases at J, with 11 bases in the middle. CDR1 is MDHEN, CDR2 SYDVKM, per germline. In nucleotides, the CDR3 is TGTGCCAGTCTGGGGGGAACGAACACCGGGGAGCTGTTTTTT. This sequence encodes CASLGGTNTGELFF.

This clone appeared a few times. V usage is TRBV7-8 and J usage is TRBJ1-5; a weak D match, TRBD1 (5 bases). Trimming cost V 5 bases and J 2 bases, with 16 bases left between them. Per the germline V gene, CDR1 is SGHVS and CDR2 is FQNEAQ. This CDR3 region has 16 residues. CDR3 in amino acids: CASSGNRDYGNQPQHF. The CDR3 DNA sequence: TGTGCCAGCAGCGGGAACCGGGACTATGGCAATCAGCCCCAGCATTTT.

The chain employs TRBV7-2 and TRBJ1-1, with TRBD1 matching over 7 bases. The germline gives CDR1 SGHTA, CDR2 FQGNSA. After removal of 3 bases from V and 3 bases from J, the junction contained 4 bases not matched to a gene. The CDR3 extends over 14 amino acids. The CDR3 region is CASSLGTVYTEAFF. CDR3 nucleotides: TGTGCCAGCAGCTTGGGGACAGTCTACACTGAAGCTTTCTTT.

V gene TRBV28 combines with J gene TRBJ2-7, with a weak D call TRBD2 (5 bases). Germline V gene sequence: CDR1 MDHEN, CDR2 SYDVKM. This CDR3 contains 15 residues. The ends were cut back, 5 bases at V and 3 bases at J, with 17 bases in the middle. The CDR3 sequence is CASSPPGRNSYEQYF. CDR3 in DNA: TGTGCCAGCAGTCCCCCGGGGAGAAATAGCTACGAGCAGTACTTC.

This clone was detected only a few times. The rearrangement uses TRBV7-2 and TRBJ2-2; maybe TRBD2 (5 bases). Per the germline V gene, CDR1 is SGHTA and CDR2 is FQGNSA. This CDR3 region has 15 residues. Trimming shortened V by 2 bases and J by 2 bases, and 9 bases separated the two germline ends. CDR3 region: CASSLQADNTGELFF. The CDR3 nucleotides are TGTGCCAGCAGCTTACAAGCGGATAACACCGGGGAGCTGTTTTTT.

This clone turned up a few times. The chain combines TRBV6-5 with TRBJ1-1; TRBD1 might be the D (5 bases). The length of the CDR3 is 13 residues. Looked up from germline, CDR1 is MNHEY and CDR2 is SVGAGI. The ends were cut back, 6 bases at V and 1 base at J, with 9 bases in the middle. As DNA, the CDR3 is TGTGCCAGCAGGGGGCGATCGAACACTGAAGCTTTCTTT. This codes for CASRGRSNTEAFF.

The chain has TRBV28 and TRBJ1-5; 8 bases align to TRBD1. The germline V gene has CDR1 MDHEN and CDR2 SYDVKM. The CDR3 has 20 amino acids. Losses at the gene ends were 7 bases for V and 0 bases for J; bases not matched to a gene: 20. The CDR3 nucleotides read TGTGCCAGCACCACTACGACAGGGGCCGGTTTTGCCTATAGCAATCAGCCCCAGCATTTT. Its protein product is CASTTTTGAGFAYSNQPQHF. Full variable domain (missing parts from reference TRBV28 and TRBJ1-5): DVKVTQSSRYLVKRTGEKVFLECVQDMDHENMFWYRQDPGLGLRLIYFSYDVKMKEKGDIPEGYSVSREKKERFSLILESASTNQTSMYLCASTTTTGAGFAYSNQPQHFGDGTRLSIL.

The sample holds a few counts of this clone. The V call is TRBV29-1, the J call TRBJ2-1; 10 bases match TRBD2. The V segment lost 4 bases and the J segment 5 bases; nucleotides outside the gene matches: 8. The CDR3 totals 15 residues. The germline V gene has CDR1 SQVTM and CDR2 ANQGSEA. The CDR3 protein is CSVVHSGGSNNEQFF. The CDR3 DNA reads TGCAGCGTTGTCCATAGCGGGGGGTCCAACAATGAGCAGTTCTTC.

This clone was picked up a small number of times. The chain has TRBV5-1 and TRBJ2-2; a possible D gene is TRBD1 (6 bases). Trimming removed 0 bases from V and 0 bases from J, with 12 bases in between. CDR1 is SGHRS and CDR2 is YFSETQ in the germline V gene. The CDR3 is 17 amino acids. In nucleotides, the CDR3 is TGCGCCAGCAGCTTGGCCAGGGGCGCCTCGAACACCGGGGAGCTGTTTTTT. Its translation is CASSLARGASNTGELFF.

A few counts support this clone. The CDR3 sequence is CASSLTGNYNEQFF. CDR3 sequence (DNA): TGTGCCAGCAGTTTGACAGGGAACTACAATGAGCAGTTCTTC. This chain links TRBV28 with TRBJ2-1; TRBD1 aligns across 7 bases. In germline, CDR1 is MDHEN, CDR2 SYDVKM. This CDR3 is built from 14 residues. V shed 3 bases, J shed 3 bases, and the junction held 2 bases outside the gene matches.

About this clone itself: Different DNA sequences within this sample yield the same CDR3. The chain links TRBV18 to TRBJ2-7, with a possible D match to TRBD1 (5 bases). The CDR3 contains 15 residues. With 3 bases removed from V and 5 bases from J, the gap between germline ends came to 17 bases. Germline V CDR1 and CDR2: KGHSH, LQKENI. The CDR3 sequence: CASSPPVRVRNEQYF. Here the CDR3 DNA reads TGTGCCAGCTCACCCCCGGTCAGGGTGCGGAACGAGCAGTACTTC. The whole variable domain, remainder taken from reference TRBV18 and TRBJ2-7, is NAGVMQNPRHLVRRRGQEARLRCSPMKGHSHVYWYRQLPEEGLKFMVYLQKENIIDESGMPKERFSAEFPKEGPSILRIQQVVRGDSAAYFCASSPPVRVRNEQYFGPGTRLTVT.

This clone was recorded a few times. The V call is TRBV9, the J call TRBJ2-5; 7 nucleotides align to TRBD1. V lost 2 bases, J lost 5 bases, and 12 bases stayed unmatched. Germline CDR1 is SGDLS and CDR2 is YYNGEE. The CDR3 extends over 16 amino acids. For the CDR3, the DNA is TGTGCCAGCAGCGTGGGTTTACAGGGGTTTCGGGAGACCCAGTACTTC. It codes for CASSVGLQGFRETQYF.

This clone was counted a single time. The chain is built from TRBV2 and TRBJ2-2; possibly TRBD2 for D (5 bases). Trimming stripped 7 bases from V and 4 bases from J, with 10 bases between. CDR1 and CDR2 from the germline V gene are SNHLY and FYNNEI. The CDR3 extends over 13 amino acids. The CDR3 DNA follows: TGTGCCAGCAAGGAGGAAGGCACCGGGGAGCTGTTTTTT. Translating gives CASKEEGTGELFF.

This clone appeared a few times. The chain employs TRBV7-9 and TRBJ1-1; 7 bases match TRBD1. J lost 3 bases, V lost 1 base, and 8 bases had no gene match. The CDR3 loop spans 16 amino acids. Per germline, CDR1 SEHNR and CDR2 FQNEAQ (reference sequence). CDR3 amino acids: CASSLDRQGVDTEAFF. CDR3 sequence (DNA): TGTGCCAGCAGCTTAGACAGACAGGGAGTCGACACTGAAGCTTTCTTT.